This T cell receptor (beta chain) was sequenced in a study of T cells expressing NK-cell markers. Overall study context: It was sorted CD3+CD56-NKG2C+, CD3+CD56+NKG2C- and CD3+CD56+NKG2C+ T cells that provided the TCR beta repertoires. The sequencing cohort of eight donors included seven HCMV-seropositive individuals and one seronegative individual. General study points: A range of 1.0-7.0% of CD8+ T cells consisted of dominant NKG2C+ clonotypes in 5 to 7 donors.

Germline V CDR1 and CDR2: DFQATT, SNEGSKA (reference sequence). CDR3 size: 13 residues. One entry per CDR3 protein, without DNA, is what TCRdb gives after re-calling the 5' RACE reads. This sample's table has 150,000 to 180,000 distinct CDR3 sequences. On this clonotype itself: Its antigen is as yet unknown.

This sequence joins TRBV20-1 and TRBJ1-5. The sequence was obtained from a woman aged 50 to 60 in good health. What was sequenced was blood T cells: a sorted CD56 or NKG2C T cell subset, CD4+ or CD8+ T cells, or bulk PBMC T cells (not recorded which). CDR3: CSAQRWEGQPQHF.